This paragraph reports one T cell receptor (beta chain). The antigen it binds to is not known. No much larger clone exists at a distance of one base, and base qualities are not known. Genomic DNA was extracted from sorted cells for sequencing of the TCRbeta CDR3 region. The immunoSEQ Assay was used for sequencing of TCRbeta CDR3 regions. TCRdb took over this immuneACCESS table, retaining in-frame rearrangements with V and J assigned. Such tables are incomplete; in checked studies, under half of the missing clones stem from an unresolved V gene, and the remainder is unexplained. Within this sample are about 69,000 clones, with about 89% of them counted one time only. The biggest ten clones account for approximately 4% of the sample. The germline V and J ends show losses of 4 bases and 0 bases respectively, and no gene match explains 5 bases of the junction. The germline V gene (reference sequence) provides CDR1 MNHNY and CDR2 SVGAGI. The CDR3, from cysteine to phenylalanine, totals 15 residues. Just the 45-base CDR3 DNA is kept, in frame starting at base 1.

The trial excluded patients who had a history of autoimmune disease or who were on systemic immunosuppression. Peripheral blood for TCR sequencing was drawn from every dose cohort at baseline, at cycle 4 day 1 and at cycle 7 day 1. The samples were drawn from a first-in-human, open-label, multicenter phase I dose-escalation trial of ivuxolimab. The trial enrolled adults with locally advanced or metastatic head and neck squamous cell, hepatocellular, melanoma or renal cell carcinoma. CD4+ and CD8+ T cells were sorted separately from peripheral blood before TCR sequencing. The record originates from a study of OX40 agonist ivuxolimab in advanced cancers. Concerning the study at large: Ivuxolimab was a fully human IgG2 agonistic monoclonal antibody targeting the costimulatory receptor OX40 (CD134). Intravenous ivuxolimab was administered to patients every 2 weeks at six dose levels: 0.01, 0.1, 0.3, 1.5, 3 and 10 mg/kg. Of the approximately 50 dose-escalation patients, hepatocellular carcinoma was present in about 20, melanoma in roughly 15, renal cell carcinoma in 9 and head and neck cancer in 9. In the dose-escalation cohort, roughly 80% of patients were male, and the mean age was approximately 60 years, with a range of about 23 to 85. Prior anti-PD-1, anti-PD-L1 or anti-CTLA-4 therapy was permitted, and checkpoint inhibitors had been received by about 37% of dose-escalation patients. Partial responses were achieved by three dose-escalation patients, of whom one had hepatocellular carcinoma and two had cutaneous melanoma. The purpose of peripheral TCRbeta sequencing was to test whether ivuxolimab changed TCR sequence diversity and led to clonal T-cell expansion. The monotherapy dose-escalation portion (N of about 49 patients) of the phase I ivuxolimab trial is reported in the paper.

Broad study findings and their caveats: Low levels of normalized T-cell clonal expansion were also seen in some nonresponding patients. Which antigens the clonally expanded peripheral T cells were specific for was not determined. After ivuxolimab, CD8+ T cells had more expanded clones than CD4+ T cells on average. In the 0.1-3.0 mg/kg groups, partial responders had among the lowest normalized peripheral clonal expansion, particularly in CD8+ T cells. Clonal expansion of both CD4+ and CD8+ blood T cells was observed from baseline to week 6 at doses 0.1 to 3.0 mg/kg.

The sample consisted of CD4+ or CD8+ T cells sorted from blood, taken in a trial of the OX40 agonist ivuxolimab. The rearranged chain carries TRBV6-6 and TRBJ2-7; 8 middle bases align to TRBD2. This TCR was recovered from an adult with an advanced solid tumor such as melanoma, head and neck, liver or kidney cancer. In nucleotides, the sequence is TGTGCCAGCAGTTTTATAGCGGGAATCTCCTACGAGCAGTACTTC. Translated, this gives CASSFIAGISYEQYF.